Following are 31 T cell receptor beta chains from one sample sequenced in a study of T cell responses to AZD1222 COVID-19 vaccine. Libraries were prepared by immunoSEQ multiplex PCR; TCRdb keeps only in-frame clonotypes and omits some of them. The table lists some 130,000 clones, 80% to 95% of them singletons. Sample: peripheral blood, taken on day 0 of AZD1222 vaccination. The receptors shown here come from an adult in good health.

The V gene is TRBV5-1, the J gene TRBJ2-2; 8 bases are a match to TRBD2. Per the germline V gene, CDR1 is SGHRS and CDR2 is YFSETQ. V trimming: 2 bases; J trimming: 4 bases; junction bases outside the gene matches: 1. The CDR3 sequence is 14 residues long. Written as DNA, the CDR3 is TGCGCCAGCAGCTTAACTAGCGGCACCGGGGAGCTGTTTTTT. Residues: CASSLTSGTGELFF.

The rearrangement joins TRBV27 to TRBJ1-2, with a weak D call TRBD1 (5 bases). V lost 2 bases and J 8 bases, leaving 12 bases between the germline ends. Germline V CDR1 and CDR2: MNHEY, SMNVEV (reference sequence). This CDR3 is 13 amino acids long. CDR3 DNA: TGTGCCAGCAGTTTACGGGGGGGGAGAGGCTACACCTTC. Its protein product is CASSLRGGRGYTF.

This chain connects TRBV24-1 to TRBJ1-5; D unresolved. This CDR3 spans 14 amino acids. Germline CDR1 is KGHDR and CDR2 is SFDVKD. Trimming shortened V by 4 bases and J by 0 bases, and 6 bases separated the two germline ends. CDR3 region: CATSDGPSNQPQHF. The CDR3 coding sequence is TGTGCCACCAGTGACGGACCTAGCAATCAGCCCCAGCATTTT.

In this sample, this clone turned up once. The genes are TRBV12-3 or TRBV12-4 and TRBJ2-2, with D unclear. The germline V and J ends were trimmed by 7 bases and 5 bases, with 11 bases remaining between them. This CDR3 has 13 amino acids. The DNA of the CDR3 is TGTGCCAGCACCCTTTGGGGTACCGGGGAGCTGTTTTTT. Translation: CASTLWGTGELFF.

The V gene is TRBV5-1, the J gene TRBJ2-3, with TRBD2 as a possible D gene (6 bases). Germline CDR1 reads SGHRS; CDR2 reads YFSETQ. Trimming took off 1 base at V and 3 bases at J, with 12 bases between the two ends. CDR3 length: 15 amino acids. The CDR3 DNA follows: TGCGCCAGCAGCTTGTTAGCGGCTCGAACAGATACGCAGTATTTT. Translating it yields CASSLLAARTDTQYF.

The chain combines TRBV5-4 with TRBJ2-3; 13 bases are a match to TRBD2. With V trimmed by 0 bases and J by 4 bases, 5 bases remained unmatched. The germline V gene has CDR1 SGHNT and CDR2 YYREEE (reference sequence). The CDR3 is 17 residues long. CDR3: CASSLGKLAGGADTQYF. The CDR3 nucleotides read TGTGCCAGCAGCTTGGGTAAACTAGCGGGAGGGGCAGATACGCAGTATTTT.

The chain couples TRBV28 to TRBJ1-6; D perhaps matches TRBD1 (5 bases). V was pared by 2 bases and J by 8 bases, with 10 bases between. The length of the CDR3 is 14 residues. Germline CDR1 reads MDHEN; CDR2 reads SYDVKM. The CDR3 protein is CASSLQGPDSPLHF. The DNA for the CDR3 is TGTGCCAGCAGTTTACAGGGTCCCGATTCACCCCTCCACTTT.

The chain couples TRBV4-1 to TRBJ2-7; TRBD2 aligns across 12 bases. The CDR3 covers 17 residues. Germline V gives CDR1 MGHRA, CDR2 YSYEKL. Germline trimming cut 2 bases from V and 4 bases from J; bases unmatched to any gene: 9. CDR3 coding DNA: TGCGCCAGCAGCCAACCAACTAGCGGGAGGAAGTTGTACGAGCAGTACTTC. It specifies CASSQPTSGRKLYEQYF.

V usage is TRBV3-1 (or the pseudogene TRBV3-2) and J usage is TRBJ2-7; TRBD1 is a possible D gene (5 bases). Germline CDR1 reads LGHDT; CDR2 reads YNNKEL (reference sequence). Trimming removed 1 base at V and 7 bases at J, with 14 bases between. The CDR3 consists of 14 residues. CDR3 residues: CASSQGVTVEEQYF. DNA for the CDR3: TGTGCCAGCAGCCAAGGTGTGACAGTTGAAGAGCAGTACTTC.

The CDR3 DNA follows: TGCGCCAGCAGCCAGCCCCCAGGGGGGGGCGGATTATCCTACAATGAGCAGTTCTTC. Protein product: CASSQPPGGGGLSYNEQFF. J is TRBJ2-1 and V is TRBV4-1; the D call may be TRBD1 or TRBD2 (7 bases each). Germline CDR1 MGHRA, CDR2 YSYEKL. The V and J ends lost 3 bases and 1 base respectively, with 22 bases between them. The CDR3 has 19 amino acids.

The V call is TRBV5-1, the J call TRBJ2-5; the match to TRBD2 covers 7 bases. Per the germline V gene, CDR1 is SGHRS and CDR2 is YFSETQ. V lost 4 bases, J lost 5 bases, and 8 bases stayed unmatched. The CDR3 runs 14 residues. CDR3 residues: CASSQGTTGETQYF. The CDR3 DNA is TGCGCCAGCAGCCAAGGGACTACCGGCGAGACCCAGTACTTC.

This chain joins TRBV24-1 and TRBJ1-2; the D gene is possibly TRBD1 (5 bases). Looked up from germline, CDR1 is KGHDR and CDR2 is SFDVKD. Between the trimmed V and J ends, which lost 7 bases and 5 bases, there was a span of 16 bases. The CDR3 is made up of 14 amino acids. In nucleotides, the CDR3 is TGTGCCACCAGGGGCCACGACAGCGTATATGGCTACACCTTC. This gives the protein CATRGHDSVYGYTF.

This clone appeared once. The V call is TRBV27, the J call TRBJ2-7; perhaps TRBD1 as D (6 bases). Trimming removed 5 bases at V and 6 bases at J, with 14 bases between. This CDR3 has 13 amino acids. CDR1 and CDR2 from the germline V gene are MNHEY and SMNVEV (reference sequence). In DNA form, the CDR3 reads TGTGCCAGCAGTCGGGACATTTCTGGCGAGCAGTACTTC. Translated, it gives CASSRDISGEQYF.

This chain connects TRBV6-2 or TRBV6-3 to TRBJ1-1; D gene ambiguous. Germline CDR1 MNHEY, CDR2 SVGEGT. Trimming stripped 2 bases from V and 2 bases from J, with 9 bases between. There are 14 residues in the CDR3. CDR3 bases: TGTGCCAGCAGTTACAAGGCGACCAACACTGAAGCTTTCTTT. It yields the protein CASSYKATNTEAFF.

V gene TRBV10-2 combines with J gene TRBJ2-7; 10 bases fit TRBD2. With 10 bases clipped from V and 1 base from J, the junction kept 4 bases outside the gene matches. Germline V lookup: CDR1 WSHSY, CDR2 SAAADI. This CDR3 contains 13 residues. This chain's CDR3 is CATRTSGSYEQYF. The CDR3 bases are TGCGCCACGAGGACTAGCGGTTCCTACGAGCAGTACTTC.

This clone came up once. The chain carries TRBV24-1 and TRBJ2-3; 15 nucleotides line up with TRBD2. The CDR3 consists of 17 residues. The V gene end was trimmed by 4 bases and the J gene end by 4 bases; junction bases not matched to a gene: 5. Germline V CDR1 and CDR2: KGHDR, SFDVKD. CDR3 region: CATSDPGLAGGADTQYF. The CDR3 nucleotides are TGTGCCACCAGTGACCCTGGACTAGCGGGAGGGGCAGATACGCAGTATTTT.

V is TRBV15 and J is TRBJ2-2, with D tentatively TRBD1 (6 bases). Trimming cost V 3 bases and J 8 bases, with 13 bases left between them. The CDR3 loop spans 14 amino acids. Germline V gene lookup returns CDR1 LNHNV and CDR2 YYDKDF (reference sequence). The CDR3 protein is CATSSTGSGGELFF. CDR3 coding DNA: TGTGCCACCAGCAGTACAGGGTCGGGTGGGGAGCTGTTTTTT. Full variable domain (rest looked up from reference TRBV15 and TRBJ2-2): DAMVIQNPRYQVTQFGKPVTLSCSQTLNHNVMYWYQQKSSQAPKLLFHYYDKDFNNEADTPDNFQSRRPNTSFCFLDIRSPGLGDTAMYLCATSSTGSGGELFFGEGSRLTVL.

The chain carries TRBV28 and TRBJ1-1; D is ambiguous. Germline-derived CDR1 and CDR2 are MDHEN and SYDVKM. This CDR3 is built from 13 residues. The V gene lost 6 bases and the J gene lost 7 bases, with 15 bases spanning the gap. CDR3 in amino acids: CASRTPVAGEAFF. CDR3 DNA: TGTGCCAGCAGGACGCCGGTTGCTGGTGAAGCTTTCTTT.

This chain links TRBV30 with TRBJ1-5; TRBD1 is a possible D gene (5 bases). The CDR3 consists of 14 residues. V gave up 0 bases and J gave up 3 bases, with 9 bases separating them. Per germline, CDR1 GTSNPN and CDR2 SVGIG (reference sequence). The CDR3: CAWSVRGSNQPQHF. In nucleotides, the CDR3 is TGTGCCTGGAGTGTACGGGGGTCCAATCAGCCCCAGCATTTT. Full variable domain (remainder filled in from reference TRBV30 and TRBJ1-5): SQTIHQWPATLVQPVGSPLSLECTVEGTSNPNLYWYRQAAGRGLQLLFYSVGIGQISSEVPQNLSASRPQDRQFILSSKKLLLSDSGFYLCAWSVRGSNQPQHFGDGTRLSIL.

The chain joins TRBV9 to TRBJ2-7; D gene ambiguous. The germline CDR1 and CDR2 sequences are SGDLS and YYNGEE. CDR3 length equals 15 residues. Trimming left V 0 bases short and J 4 bases short, with 14 bases between. The CDR3, as DNA: TGTGCCAGCAGCGTAGATTCGAGACTCCCATACGAGCAGTACTTC. This translates into CASSVDSRLPYEQYF.

This clone was detected only once. The chain is built from TRBV10-2 and TRBJ1-5, with 9 bases fitting TRBD1. Trimming removed 8 bases from V and 6 bases from J; junction bases left unmatched: 8. The CDR3 runs to 14 residues. CDR1 is WSHSY and CDR2 is SAAADI in the germline V gene. The CDR3 DNA sequence: TGCGCCAGCCGGACAGGGGATGGCAGTCAGCCCCAGCATTTT. This gives the protein CASRTGDGSQPQHF.

V usage is TRBV7-2 and J usage is TRBJ1-6; D is undetermined. CDR3 length: 15 residues. Germline CDR1 is SGHTA and CDR2 is FQGNSA. V lost 6 bases and J lost 5, with 14 bases in between. CDR3 region: CASRQLTSHNSPLHF. In DNA form, the CDR3 reads TGTGCCAGCAGGCAGTTGACCTCGCATAATTCACCCCTCCACTTT.

This chain connects TRBV19 to TRBJ2-3; 11 bases line up with TRBD2. J was trimmed by 4 bases and V by 5 bases; bases with no gene match: 8. CDR1 is LNHDA and CDR2 is SQIVND in the germline V gene (reference sequence). The CDR3 has 16 amino acids. The CDR3 loop is CASSATSGSASDTQYF. CDR3 sequence (DNA): TGTGCCAGTAGTGCAACTAGCGGGAGTGCCTCAGATACGCAGTATTTT.

This clone has only one observation. This chain joins TRBV5-1 and TRBJ2-1; D possibly corresponds to TRBD1 (5 bases). Trimming removed 6 bases from V and 6 bases from J, with 22 bases in between. The CDR3 is 16 amino acids. The V gene's germline CDR1 is SGHRS and CDR2 YFSETQ. CDR3 loop: CASTPRGTGVGNEQFF. DNA of the CDR3: TGCGCCAGCACCCCCCGAGGTACAGGAGTCGGCAATGAGCAGTTCTTC.

The chain has TRBV19 and TRBJ1-2; the match to TRBD1 covers 8 bases. Germline loops: CDR1 LNHDA, CDR2 SQIVND (reference sequence). The CDR3 has 11 amino acids. J lost 8 bases, V lost 7 bases, and 3 bases had no gene match. The CDR3 DNA is TGTGCCAGTACCCAGGGGGCCGGCTACACCTTC. Translation gives CASTQGAGYTF. Using reference TRBV19 and TRBJ1-2 for the parts outside the CDR3, the full variable domain is DGGITQSPKYLFRKEGQNVTLSCEQNLNHDAMYWYRQDPGQGLRLIYYSQIVNDFQKGDIAEGYSVSREKKESFPLTVTSAQKNPTAFYLCASTQGAGYTFGSGTRLTVV.

The chain uses TRBV6-5 and TRBJ1-3; D not certain. V lost 4 bases and J 4 bases, leaving 8 bases between the germline ends. The CDR3 covers 13 residues. Germline CDR1 is MNHEY and CDR2 is SVGAGI. CDR3 sequence reads: CASSSGRGNTIYF. CDR3 nucleotides: TGTGCCAGCAGTTCGGGCAGGGGAAACACCATATATTTT.

The CDR3 loop reads CASSRAEYSYEQYF. DNA for the CDR3: TGTGCCAGCAGTCGCGCTGAATACTCCTACGAGCAGTACTTC. The J gene is TRBJ2-7, the V gene TRBV28; no firm D call. Germline CDR1 and CDR2: MDHEN and SYDVKM. V lost 5 bases to trimming and J lost 0 bases, with 11 bases between them. This CDR3 spans 14 amino acids.

The chain recombines TRBV19 with TRBJ2-3; 11 bases line up with TRBD2. Germline CDR1 is LNHDA and CDR2 is SQIVND (reference sequence). This CDR3 spans 15 amino acids. V gave up 5 bases and J gave up 2 bases; unmatched junction bases: 3. CDR3 protein: CASSRLAGNTDTQYF. Written as DNA, the CDR3 is TGTGCCAGTAGTCGACTAGCGGGGAACACAGATACGCAGTATTTT.

The rearrangement links TRBV9 to TRBJ1-1; 10 nucleotides align to TRBD1. The CDR3 has 17 residues. The germline CDR1 and CDR2 sequences are SGDLS and YYNGEE. J gave up 3 bases and V 8 bases, and 16 bases lay outside the gene matches. The CDR3 loop reads CARSPGQGPLQDTEAFF. The CDR3 coding sequence is TGTGCCAGGAGCCCGGGACAGGGGCCGCTGCAGGACACTGAAGCTTTCTTT.

This chain links TRBV9 with TRBJ1-1; maybe TRBD1 (6 bases). The germline V and J ends were trimmed by 4 bases and 6 bases, with 19 bases remaining between them. There are 15 residues in the CDR3. Germline V gene sequence: CDR1 SGDLS, CDR2 YYNGEE. CDR3 nucleotide sequence: TGTGCCAGCAGCCCCGGGGGGCGGGGCTCGGCTGAAGCTTTCTTT. This translates into CASSPGGRGSAEAFF.

The chain combines TRBV6-5 with TRBJ2-1; maybe TRBD2 (6 bases). The CDR3 has 14 residues. The V end lost 5 bases, the J end lost 12 bases, and 20 bases lay between the germline ends. Germline V gene sequence: CDR1 MNHEY, CDR2 SVGAGI. The CDR3 nucleotides are TGTGCCAGCAGTCCGGGAGTCACCCCACGGCGGCAGTTCTTC. This codes for CASSPGVTPRRQFF.